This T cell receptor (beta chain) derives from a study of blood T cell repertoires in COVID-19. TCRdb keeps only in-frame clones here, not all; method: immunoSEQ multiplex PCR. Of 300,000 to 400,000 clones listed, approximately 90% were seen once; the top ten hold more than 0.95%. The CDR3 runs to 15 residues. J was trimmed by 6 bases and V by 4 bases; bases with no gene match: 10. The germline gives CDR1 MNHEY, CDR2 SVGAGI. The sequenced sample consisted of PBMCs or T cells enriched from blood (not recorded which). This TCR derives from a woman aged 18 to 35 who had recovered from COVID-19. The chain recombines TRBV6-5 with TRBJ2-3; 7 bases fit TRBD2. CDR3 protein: CASSSRGVWTDTQYF. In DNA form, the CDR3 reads TGTGCCAGCAGTTCCCGGGGGGTGTGGACGGATACGCAGTATTTT.